Each of the 8 T cell receptor beta chains below was sequenced from the same sample in a study of type 1 and type 2 diabetes patients. Genomic DNA was the PCR template. The TCR beta CDR3 region was amplified using 30 forward and 13 reverse primers. Each CDR3 protein is one row after TCRdb ran MiXCR on the multiplex PCR reads. The top ten clones hold roughly 15% of a sample with 270,000 or so distinct CDR3 sequences, around 47% of them seen once. The specimen was peripheral blood mononuclear cells (PBMCs). The receptors stem from a man between 18 and 29 years old with type 2 diabetes.

The chain has TRBV10-1 and TRBJ1-5; 7 nucleotides line up with TRBD1. This CDR3 is built from 14 residues. V trimming: 2 bases; J trimming: 4 bases; junction bases outside the gene matches: 2. Germline V gene sequence: CDR1 WNHNN, CDR2 SYGVQD (reference sequence). CDR3 coding DNA: TGCGCCAGCAGTGAGGACAGGGTGAATCAGCCCCAGCATTTT. It codes for CASSEDRVNQPQHF.

The V call is TRBV5-1, the J call TRBJ1-1, with D unclear. The CDR3 sequence is 14 residues long. Trimming cost V 4 bases and J 3 bases, with 13 bases left between them. Germline V lookup: CDR1 SGHRS, CDR2 YFSETQ. The DNA for the CDR3 is TGCGCCAGCAGCGCAACCTTGGCGGACACTGAAGCTTTCTTT. It is translated as CASSATLADTEAFF.

About this clonotype: Given a much more abundant clone one base away, this may be a read error. V gene TRBV30 combines with J gene TRBJ1-1; D is uncertain. This CDR3 spans 13 amino acids. V lost 4 bases and J lost 1, with 10 bases in between. In germline, CDR1 is GTSNPN, CDR2 SVGIG (reference sequence). This CDR3 reads CAWTSEKNTEAFF. CDR3 nucleotides: TGTGCCTGGACGAGCGAGAAGAACACTGAAGCTTTCTTT.

In this sample, this clonotype turned up a few times. CDR3 in amino acids: CATSGWTGAAYEQYF. The CDR3 nucleotides read TGTGCCACCAGTGGTTGGACAGGGGCGGCCTACGAGCAGTACTTC. This chain connects TRBV24-1 to TRBJ2-7; 9 nucleotides align to TRBD1. Germline V gene sequence: CDR1 KGHDR, CDR2 SFDVKD. The CDR3 extends over 15 amino acids. V lost 5 bases and J lost 2; bases outside the gene matches: 6.

This clonotype was recorded only once. The rearrangement links TRBV19 to TRBJ1-1; 11 bases line up with TRBD1. The V and J ends lost 7 bases and 0 bases, in that order; junction bases with no gene match: 4. The CDR3 is 15 residues long. Per the germline V gene, CDR1 is LNHDA and CDR2 is SQIVND (reference sequence). The CDR3 protein is CASIPDRGLNTEAFF. For the CDR3, the DNA is TGTGCCAGTATCCCGGACAGGGGGCTGAACACTGAAGCTTTCTTT.

The V call is TRBV9, the J call TRBJ2-1; maybe TRBD2 (6 bases). Trimming removed 3 bases at V and 8 bases at J, with 12 bases between. Germline-derived CDR1 and CDR2 are SGDLS and YYNGEE. This CDR3 region has 13 residues. This CDR3 is CASSEEGLDEQFF. CDR3 bases: TGTGCCAGCAGCGAGGAGGGGTTGGATGAGCAGTTCTTC. Supplemented by reference TRBV9 and TRBJ2-1, the full variable domain reads DSGVTQTPKHLITATGQRVTLRCSPRSGDLSVYWYQQSLDQGLQFLIQYYNGEERAKGNILERFSAQQFPDLHSELNLSSLELGDSALYFCASSEEGLDEQFFGPGTRLTVL.

The chain recombines TRBV2 with TRBJ2-1; TRBD2 matches 13 bases. Trimming took 8 bases from V and 13 from J; bases not matched to a gene: 8. The CDR3 contains 13 residues. Germline-derived CDR1 and CDR2 are SNHLY and FYNNEI. CDR3 DNA sequence: TGTGCCAGCGGGACACTAGCGGGGGGGCAACAGTTCTTC. This gives the protein CASGTLAGGQQFF.

V is TRBV19 and J is TRBJ2-1, with 8 bases identical to TRBD2. CDR1 LNHDA and CDR2 SQIVND come from the germline V gene (reference sequence). The CDR3 contains 18 residues. V shed 2 bases and J 0 bases; nucleotides not matched to a gene: 9. This CDR3 is CASSISGAGVSSYNEQFF. CDR3 coding DNA: TGTGCCAGTAGTATAAGTGGAGCGGGGGTGAGCTCCTACAATGAGCAGTTCTTC. The whole variable domain, remainder taken from reference TRBV19 and TRBJ2-1, is DGGITQSPKYLFRKEGQNVTLSCEQNLNHDAMYWYRQDPGQGLRLIYYSQIVNDFQKGDIAEGYSVSREKKESFPLTVTSAQKNPTAFYLCASSISGAGVSSYNEQFFGPGTRLTVL.